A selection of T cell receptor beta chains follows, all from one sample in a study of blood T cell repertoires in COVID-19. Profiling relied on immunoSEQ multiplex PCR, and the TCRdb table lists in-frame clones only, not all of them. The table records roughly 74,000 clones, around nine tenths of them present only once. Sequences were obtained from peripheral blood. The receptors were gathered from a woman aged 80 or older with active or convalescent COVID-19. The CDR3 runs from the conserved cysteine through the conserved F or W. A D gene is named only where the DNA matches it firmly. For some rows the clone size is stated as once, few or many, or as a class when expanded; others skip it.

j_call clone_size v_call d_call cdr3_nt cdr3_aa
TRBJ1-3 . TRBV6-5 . TGTGCCAGCAGTTATTCCTGGAGCTCTGGAAACACCATATATTTT CASSYSWSSGNTIYF
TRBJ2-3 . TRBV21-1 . TGTGCCATTCCCCGTGATCGGTTGGATACGCAGTATTTT CAIPRDRLDTQYF
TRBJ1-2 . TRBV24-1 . TGTGCCACCAGTGATACCACAGGGTCGGCCTATGGCTACACCTTC CATSDTTGSAYGYTF
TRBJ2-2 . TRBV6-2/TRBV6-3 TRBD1 TGTGCCAGCAGCCCCAGGGGGACGAACACCGGGGAGCTGTTTTTT CASSPRGTNTGELFF
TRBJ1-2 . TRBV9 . TGTGCCAGCAGCGCTACAGCTTATGGCTACACCTTC CASSATAYGYTF
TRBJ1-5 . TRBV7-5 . TGTGCCAGAAGCTTAGACGGCCCCCGATTACAGGGGGTCAATCAGCCCCAGCATTTT CARSLDGPRLQGVNQPQHF
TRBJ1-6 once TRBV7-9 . TGTGCCAGCAGCTTATTAGAGAATTCACCCCTCCACTTT CASSLLENSPLHF
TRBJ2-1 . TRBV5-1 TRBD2 TGCGCCAGCAGGAGGCTAGCGGGGGGCCTGGGAAATGAGCAGTTCTTC CASRRLAGGLGNEQFF
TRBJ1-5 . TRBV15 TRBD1 TGTGCCACCAGCAGAGACGTAGGGGGCGGGAATCAGCCCCAGCATTTT CATSRDVGGGNQPQHF
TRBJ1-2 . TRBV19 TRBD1 TGTGCCAGTAGCCAACCGCCGGGACAGGGGATTGTTGGCTACACCTTC CASSQPPGQGIVGYTF
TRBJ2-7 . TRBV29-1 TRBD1 TGCAGCGCCGGGACAGGCTCCTACGAGCAGTACTTC CSAGTGSYEQYF
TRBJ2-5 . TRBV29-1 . TGCAGCGTTGAAGTTAGTCGGGAGACCCAGTACTTC CSVEVSRETQYF
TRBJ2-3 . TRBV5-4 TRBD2 TGTGCCAGCAGGCCGACTAGCTACACAGATACGCAGTATTTT CASRPTSYTDTQYF
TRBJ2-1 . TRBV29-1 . TGCAGCGCTTGCGTGGGGGCAAATGAGCAGTTCTTC CSACVGANEQFF
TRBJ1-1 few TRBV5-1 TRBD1 TGCGCCAGCAGCTTGGCGCGGGGGACAGGGGACACTGAAGCTTTCTTT CASSLARGTGDTEAFF
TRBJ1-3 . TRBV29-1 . TGCAGCGTTGTATCTCAGGGCTCTGGAAACACCATATATTTT CSVVSQGSGNTIYF
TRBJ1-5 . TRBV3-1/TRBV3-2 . TGTGCCAGCAGCCAAGCCGGGCAGCCCCAGCATTTT CASSQAGQPQHF
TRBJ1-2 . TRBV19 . TGTGCCAGTAGTGCCAGGAAAGGCTCTAACTATGGCTACACCTTC CASSARKGSNYGYTF
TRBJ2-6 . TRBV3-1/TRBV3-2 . TGTGCCAGCAGCCAAGTGGGAGTCGGGGCCAACGTCCTGACTTTC CASSQVGVGANVLTF
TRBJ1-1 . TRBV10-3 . TGTGCCATCAACGAAGGGGGAGGGTTTACTGAAGCTTTCTTT CAINEGGGFTEAFF
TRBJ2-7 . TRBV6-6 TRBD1 TGTGCCAGCAGTCCGGACAGGGCCCCCTACGAGCAGTACTTC CASSPDRAPYEQYF
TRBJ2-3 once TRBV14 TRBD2 TGTGCCAGCAGCTATAGCGGGAGGACAGATACGCAGTATTTT CASSYSGRTDTQYF
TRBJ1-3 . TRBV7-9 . TGTGCCAGCAGCCCATTGGCGGGGGCTAGTGCTGGAAACACCATATATTTT CASSPLAGASAGNTIYF
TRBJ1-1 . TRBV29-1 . TGCAGCGGCATTGGGGAGACGAACACTGAAGCTTTCTTT CSGIGETNTEAFF
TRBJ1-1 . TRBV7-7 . TGTGCTAGCAGCTTAGTGGTCAGGGGCATGAACACTGAAGCTTTCTTT CASSLVVRGMNTEAFF
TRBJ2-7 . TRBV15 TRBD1 TGTGCCACCAGTAGGACAGGGGAGGCTCTGGGGCAGTACTTC CATSRTGEALGQYF
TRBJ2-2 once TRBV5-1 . TGCGCCAGCTCCCCTAGGACTGACACCGGGGAGCTGTTTTTT CASSPRTDTGELFF
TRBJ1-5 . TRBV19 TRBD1 TGTGCCAGTAGTATTAGGGACAGTCTCAATCAGCCCCAGCATTTT CASSIRDSLNQPQHF
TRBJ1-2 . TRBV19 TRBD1 TGTGCCAGTAGCGTTACAGGGGTTAACTATGGCTACACCTTC CASSVTGVNYGYTF
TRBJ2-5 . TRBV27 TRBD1 TGTGCCAGCGGGCCGGGACAGACCCAAGAGACCCAGTACTTC CASGPGQTQETQYF
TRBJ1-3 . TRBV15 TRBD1 TGTGCCACCAGCGGGACAGGGGGCTATGGAAACACCATATATTTT CATSGTGGYGNTIYF
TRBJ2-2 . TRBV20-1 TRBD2 TGCAGTGCTAGTGGGCCCAGGCGGGGGGCGAACACCGGGGAGCTGTTTTTT CSASGPRRGANTGELFF
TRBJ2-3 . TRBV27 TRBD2 TGTGCCAGCAGCCGAGCGGGGGGGCCACCAGATACGCAGTATTTT CASSRAGGPPDTQYF
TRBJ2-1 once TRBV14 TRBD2 TGTGCCAGCAGCCACCAACTAGCGGGGGTGGATGAGCAGTTCTTC CASSHQLAGVDEQFF
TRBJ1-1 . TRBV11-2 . TGTGCCAGCAGCTTCAAAGGGGACACTGAAGCTTTCTTT CASSFKGDTEAFF
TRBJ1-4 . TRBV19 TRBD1 TGTGCCAGTAGTATCGAACAGGGGAGGGAAAAACTGTTTTTT CASSIEQGREKLFF
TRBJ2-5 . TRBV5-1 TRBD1 TGCGCCAGCAGCTTACAGGGGGCCGGAGAGACCCAGTACTTC CASSLQGAGETQYF
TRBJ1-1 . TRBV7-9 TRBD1 TGTGCCAGCACAACAGGGGGTGGTCTGAACACTGAAGCTTTCTTT CASTTGGGLNTEAFF
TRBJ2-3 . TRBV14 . TGTGCCAGCAGCCAAGATTGGGCACAGTCCCATACGCAGTATTTT CASSQDWAQSHTQYF
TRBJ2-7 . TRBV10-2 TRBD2 TGCGCCACCAAAGTACCGGGACTAGCCCGCGAGCAGTACTTC CATKVPGLAREQYF
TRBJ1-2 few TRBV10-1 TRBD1 TGCGCCAGCAGGGACAGGGGGGTGACCTCCACCTTC CASRDRGVTSTF
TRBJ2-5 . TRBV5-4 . TGTGCCAGCAGCCTATCATACGCTCAAGAGACCCAGTACTTC CASSLSYAQETQYF